The present entry profiles one T cell receptor beta chain with its context. Those who donated were healthy HIV-negative adults, with no recent acute infections or vaccinations reported. Only Caucasian adults living in Nashville, Tennessee made up the donor group. CDR3 length: 15 amino acids. This entry belongs to a study of shared clonotypes between healthy human individuals. Assay: immunoSEQ multiplex PCR; the TCRdb copy retains only in-frame clones and omits some. The sample carries roughly 640,000 clones, about 97% recorded once. The J gene is TRBJ2-1, the V gene TRBV21-1; no check of the table's D call, TRBD1, against the DNA was made. TRBV21-1 is a documented pseudogene. This clonotype originated in a woman younger than 45 in good health. Source material: naive CD4+ T cells sorted from blood. The subset here: CD45RA+ positively selected. In DNA, the CDR3 is TGTGCCAGCAGCAACCGGGACAGGGGGATCAATGAGCAGTTCTTC. This translates into CASSNRDRGINEQFF.